This T cell receptor beta chain was observed in a study of T-cell reconstitution after alpha-beta-depleted transplantation in children. The study, taken as a whole, reports: Most T-cell counts and diversity one year after the transplant came from T cells that were newly produced. About two months after transplant, alpha-beta T cells reportedly came from several hundred expanded graft clones.

Unique molecular identifiers were used to barcode this TCRbeta library. One entry per CDR3 protein, called by TCRdb with MiXCR from the PCR reads. This sample carries around 94,000 distinct CDR3 sequences, approximately 6% of them seen once, and the ten largest clones take roughly 5.5%. This clonotype was seen at least ten times. Its target is unknown. This CDR3 is 14 amino acids long. Germline trimming cut 5 bases from V and 1 base from J; bases unmatched to any gene: 5. The germline gives CDR1 SGHKS, CDR2 YYEKEE (reference sequence). This TCR was sampled from a female patient between 2 and 15 years old who had a stem cell transplant for Fanconi anemia, so the T cells may come from the graft donor. The specimen was PBMCs, mostly from graft donor cells, collected 60 days after TCRalphabeta/CD19-depleted stem cell transplant. The rearrangement links TRBV5-5 to TRBJ2-5; the match to TRBD1 covers 7 bases. The CDR3 DNA sequence: TGTGCCAGCAGATTGACAGGGTTCCAAGAGACCCAGTACTTC. Its translation: CASRLTGFQETQYF.